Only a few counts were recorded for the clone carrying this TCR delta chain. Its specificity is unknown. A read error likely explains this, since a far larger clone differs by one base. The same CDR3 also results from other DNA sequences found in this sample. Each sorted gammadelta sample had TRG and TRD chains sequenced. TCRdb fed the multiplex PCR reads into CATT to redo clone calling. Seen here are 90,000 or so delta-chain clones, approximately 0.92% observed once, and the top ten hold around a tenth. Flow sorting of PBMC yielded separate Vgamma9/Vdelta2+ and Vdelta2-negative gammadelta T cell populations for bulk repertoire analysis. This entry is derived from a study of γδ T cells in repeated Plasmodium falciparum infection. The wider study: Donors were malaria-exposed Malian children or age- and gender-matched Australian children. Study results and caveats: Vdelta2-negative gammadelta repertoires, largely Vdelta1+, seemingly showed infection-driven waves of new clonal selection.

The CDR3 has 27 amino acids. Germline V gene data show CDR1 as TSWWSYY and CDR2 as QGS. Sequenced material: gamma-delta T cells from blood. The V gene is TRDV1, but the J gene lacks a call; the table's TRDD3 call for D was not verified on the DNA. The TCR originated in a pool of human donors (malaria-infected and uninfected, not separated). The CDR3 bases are TGTGCTCTTGGGGACGTCTTCCTAGAGTACCTGGGGGAACTGGGGGACCCCCGGTCCTGGGACACCCGACAGATGTTCTTC. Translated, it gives CALGDVFLEYLGELGDPRSWDTRQMFF.